These 6 T cell receptor beta chains were sequenced from one sample in a study of PD-1 blockade in classical Hodgkin lymphoma. Every patient relapsed after autologous stem cell transplantation, and brentuximab vedotin exposure varied. Sequencing used immunoSEQ multiplex PCR; TCRdb keeps in-frame clones, though not all of them. The data hold 40,000 to 45,000 clones, with over 75% observed a single time. The sequenced sample was peripheral blood mononuclear cells (PBMCs), obtained at baseline. The receptor set was obtained from a human donor with classical Hodgkin lymphoma.

The chain joins TRBV6-5 to TRBJ2-1; D call uncertain. CDR1 is MNHEY, CDR2 SVGAGI, per germline. The CDR3 contains 14 residues. Trimming removed 5 bases from V and 7 bases from J, with 15 bases in between. The CDR3 loop is CASSRMLRGNEQFF. The CDR3 DNA is TGTGCCAGCAGTAGAATGTTACGAGGAAATGAGCAGTTCTTC.

In this sample, this clone turned up once. The J gene is TRBJ1-1, the V gene TRBV10-3, with D tentatively TRBD1 (6 bases). The V gene lost 2 bases and the J gene lost 4 bases, with 11 bases spanning the gap. The CDR3 totals 14 residues. Germline V lookup: CDR1 ENHRY, CDR2 SYGVKD. DNA for the CDR3: TGTGCCATCAGTGAGGGGGGGCCTATCACTGAAGCTTTCTTT. It specifies CAISEGGPITEAFF.

The count of this clone is one. The chain employs TRBV6-1 and TRBJ2-1; D is unclear. This CDR3 has 15 amino acids. Germline V CDR1 and CDR2: MNHNS, SASEGT. V was trimmed by 1 base and J by 3 bases, leaving 10 bases between them. The CDR3 reads CASSEVDGLYNEQFF. Written as DNA, the CDR3 is TGTGCCAGCAGTGAAGTGGACGGCCTCTACAATGAGCAGTTCTTC.

The genes are TRBV30 and TRBJ1-2; a possible D gene is TRBD1 (6 bases). The CDR3 runs 14 residues. CDR1 is GTSNPN, CDR2 SVGIG, per germline (reference sequence). The germline V and J ends were trimmed by 3 bases and 7 bases, with 18 bases remaining between them. For the CDR3, the DNA is TGTGCCTGGAGAGGTTGGACAGCCGCGGGTGGCTACACCTTC. This sequence encodes CAWRGWTAAGGYTF.

This clone appeared a single time. This sequence joins TRBV10-3 and TRBJ1-1; D gene uncertain. The germline V and J ends were trimmed by 0 bases and 0 bases, with 14 bases remaining between them. From germline, CDR1 is ENHRY and CDR2 SYGVKD. The CDR3 is 17 amino acids. For the CDR3, the DNA is TGTGCCATCAGTGAGTCATTCGGCAGCCCGGTGAACACTGAAGCTTTCTTT. Translation: CAISESFGSPVNTEAFF.

This clone occurred once. V usage is TRBV5-6 and J usage is TRBJ2-3; D uncertain. CDR1 and CDR2 (germline): SGHDT, YYEEEE. The V and J ends lost 0 bases and 3 bases respectively, with 14 bases between them. This CDR3 region has 16 residues. The CDR3 region has the DNA TGTGCCAGCAGCTTGGGGCCCCTCAGTTTTACAGATACGCAGTATTTT. It is translated as CASSLGPLSFTDTQYF. The complete variable domain, with remaining parts taken from reference TRBV5-6 and TRBJ2-3, reads DAGVTQSPTHLIKTRGQQVTLRCSPKSGHDTVSWYQQALGQGPQFIFQYYEEEERQRGNFPDRFSGHQFPNYSSELNVNALLLGDSALYLCASSLGPLSFTDTQYFGPGTRLTVL.